This is a list of T cell receptor beta chains from one sample in a study of beta chain features in type 1 diabetes. This table comes from immunoSEQ multiplex PCR, and its TCRdb copy is limited to in-frame clones, with some not included. The repertoire holds under 800,000 clones, with around a sixth as singletons. The material sequenced was naive CD4+ T cells from blood. Receptors were obtained from a young man in good health. The conserved cysteine and the conserved F or W are not part of the CDR3 here. The order of the fields is J gene, V gene, clone size, CDR3 protein. Clone size is not always given. Where it is, it says once, few, many or a class for expanded clones.

j_call: TRBJ2-1
v_call: TRBV28
clone_size: -
cdr3_aa: ASSSGLARNEQF

j_call: TRBJ2-3
v_call: TRBV7-9
clone_size: -
cdr3_aa: ASSLSAGGADTQY

j_call: TRBJ1-1
v_call: TRBV19
clone_size: -
cdr3_aa: ASSIEAFPYL

j_call: TRBJ1-5
v_call: TRBV27
clone_size: -
cdr3_aa: ASSPGSGAQPQH

j_call: TRBJ1-1
v_call: TRBV29-1
clone_size: few
cdr3_aa: SVDVTGTEAF

j_call: TRBJ2-1
v_call: TRBV6-6
clone_size: -
cdr3_aa: ASDRGYNEQF

j_call: TRBJ2-1
v_call: TRBV27
clone_size: few
cdr3_aa: ASRPRPLYPGGNNEQF

j_call: TRBJ2-1
v_call: TRBV6-5
clone_size: few
cdr3_aa: ASTFSGEYNEQF

j_call: TRBJ2-3
v_call: TRBV11-2
clone_size: -
cdr3_aa: ASSSGGNTDTQY

j_call: TRBJ2-3
v_call: TRBV5-1
clone_size: -
cdr3_aa: ASSLVPVSTDTQY

j_call: TRBJ2-7
v_call: TRBV10-3
clone_size: few
cdr3_aa: AIGYGLAGDYPYYEQY

j_call: TRBJ2-1
v_call: TRBV29-1
clone_size: few
cdr3_aa: SVERDRGWNEQF

j_call: TRBJ1-2
v_call: TRBV4-1
clone_size: few
cdr3_aa: ASSQGDSGGYT

j_call: TRBJ2-7
v_call: TRBV10-2
clone_size: -
cdr3_aa: ASSDYRTYEQY

j_call: TRBJ2-3
v_call: TRBV9
clone_size: -
cdr3_aa: ASSGPQGGRGSDTQY

j_call: TRBJ1-6
v_call: TRBV29-1
clone_size: -
cdr3_aa: SVGDRNNSPLH

j_call: TRBJ2-2
v_call: TRBV29-1
clone_size: -
cdr3_aa: SVDRGRTGELF

j_call: TRBJ1-3
v_call: TRBV27
clone_size: -
cdr3_aa: ASSFQGIGNTIY

j_call: TRBJ1-2
v_call: TRBV7-3
clone_size: -
cdr3_aa: ASSLEPGQGTVGYT

j_call: TRBJ2-7
v_call: TRBV29-1
clone_size: -
cdr3_aa: SASEGQGMVEQY

j_call: TRBJ2-7
v_call: TRBV28
clone_size: few
cdr3_aa: ASSLQLYEQY

j_call: TRBJ1-2
v_call: TRBV28
clone_size: -
cdr3_aa: ASSPPGWRQPHGYT

j_call: TRBJ1-5
v_call: TRBV7-8
clone_size: few
cdr3_aa: ASSPAGGNQPQH

j_call: TRBJ2-2
v_call: TRBV27
clone_size: few
cdr3_aa: ASSPGTGENTGELF

j_call: TRBJ2-1
v_call: TRBV5-1
clone_size: few
cdr3_aa: ASSFANTYNEQF

j_call: TRBJ1-2
v_call: TRBV29-1
clone_size: -
cdr3_aa: SVEIPGMEGYT

j_call: TRBJ1-2
v_call: TRBV4-1
clone_size: -
cdr3_aa: ASSPLWDTSYGYT

j_call: TRBJ2-1
v_call: TRBV25-1
clone_size: -
cdr3_aa: ASSVPGTGAEQF

j_call: TRBJ2-3
v_call: TRBV5-1
clone_size: -
cdr3_aa: ASGPGSTDTQY

j_call: TRBJ2-7
v_call: TRBV6-1
clone_size: few
cdr3_aa: ASEPSGLSYEQY

j_call: TRBJ1-2
v_call: TRBV15
clone_size: few
cdr3_aa: ATSGDRVFGYT

j_call: TRBJ2-3
v_call: TRBV7-3
clone_size: -
cdr3_aa: ASSLSRDGTDTQY

j_call: TRBJ2-1
v_call: TRBV5-4
clone_size: few
cdr3_aa: ASSLESNEQF

j_call: TRBJ2-7
v_call: TRBV9
clone_size: -
cdr3_aa: ASSVDPSGSYEQY

j_call: TRBJ2-7
v_call: TRBV30
clone_size: few
cdr3_aa: AWSEGWTVYEQY

j_call: TRBJ2-7
v_call: TRBV7-2
clone_size: -
cdr3_aa: ASTKRNRGYEQY

j_call: TRBJ2-7
v_call: TRBV29-1
clone_size: few
cdr3_aa: SVEVGGSRGGEQY

j_call: TRBJ1-1
v_call: TRBV28
clone_size: few
cdr3_aa: ASSRDRNTEAF

j_call: TRBJ1-5
v_call: TRBV30
clone_size: -
cdr3_aa: AWSGQGRGNQPQH

j_call: TRBJ2-2
v_call: TRBV7-3
clone_size: few
cdr3_aa: ASSSNGELF

j_call: TRBJ2-1
v_call: TRBV2
clone_size: -
cdr3_aa: ASSERSSGLNEQF

j_call: TRBJ2-3
v_call: TRBV11-3
clone_size: once
cdr3_aa: ASSARGEFTDTQY

j_call: TRBJ2-1
v_call: TRBV6-1
clone_size: -
cdr3_aa: ASSDRDRGAYNEQF

j_call: TRBJ2-3
v_call: TRBV4-3
clone_size: -
cdr3_aa: ASSQEQGTGDTQY

j_call: TRBJ1-1
v_call: TRBV19
clone_size: few
cdr3_aa: ASTRGGLAEAF

j_call: TRBJ2-7
v_call: TRBV11-2
clone_size: -
cdr3_aa: ASSSQQSYEQY

j_call: TRBJ1-2
v_call: TRBV2
clone_size: -
cdr3_aa: ASSVGGQKNYGYT

j_call: TRBJ2-1
v_call: TRBV7-3
clone_size: -
cdr3_aa: ASSFLPSDRKQF

j_call: TRBJ1-1
v_call: TRBV5-1
clone_size: -
cdr3_aa: ASSSSPGTGTEAF

j_call: TRBJ1-5
v_call: TRBV7-9
clone_size: -
cdr3_aa: ASSLGGRDSTYQPQH

j_call: TRBJ2-3
v_call: TRBV9
clone_size: few
cdr3_aa: ASSVGGRDTQY

j_call: TRBJ1-1
v_call: TRBV5-4
clone_size: -
cdr3_aa: ASSPSGVMNTEAF

j_call: TRBJ1-5
v_call: TRBV5-4
clone_size: -
cdr3_aa: ASSLGPASGQPQH

j_call: TRBJ2-7
v_call: TRBV6-5
clone_size: few
cdr3_aa: ASSTKTGGKEEQY

j_call: TRBJ1-1
v_call: TRBV5-1
clone_size: -
cdr3_aa: ASSLLPGLNTEAF

j_call: TRBJ1-1
v_call: TRBV18
clone_size: -
cdr3_aa: ASSLGDSMNTEAF

j_call: TRBJ1-6
v_call: TRBV19
clone_size: -
cdr3_aa: ASTLAQGNSPLH

j_call: TRBJ1-1
v_call: TRBV7-9
clone_size: few
cdr3_aa: ASSLEGWGTEAF

j_call: TRBJ2-7
v_call: TRBV19
clone_size: -
cdr3_aa: ASSLLAWAGQGASYEQY